This T cell receptor (beta chain) was identified in a study of multiple sclerosis patients with progressive multifocal leukoencephalopathy (dated by TCRdb to the late 2010s). Turning to the overall study: Peripheral T and B cells were examined in MS patients who developed PML (4 under natalizumab, 1 after alemtuzumab) and in treated patients who did not develop PML. The goal was to find JC virus-specific or public T-cell expansions that arose at the time of PML onset. Two natalizumab-treated patients who later developed PML were followed longitudinally from before therapy through 6 and 12 months to PML onset. The investigation overall reported the following: Less diverse TRB repertoires in most PML patients were suggested by lower normalized Shannon entropy, whereas values near 1 were observed in the natalizumab-treated controls. Analysis was restricted to peripheral blood, although for natalizumab-associated PML, cerebrospinal fluid or brain lymphocytes might be more informative. No common TRBV or TRBJ gene usage or preferential TRBV-TRBJ pairings were detected when PML developed. With only a small, descriptive cohort, it remained unclear whether the findings reflect JC virus infection or general immunocompromise. Although TRB clones above 0.5% frequency turned up only in PML patients, the clones expanded at PML onset were already present before and during natalizumab therapy.

TRB CDR3 regions were amplified from genomic DNA with the immunoSEQ two-step multiplex PCR at survey-level depth. Synthetic inline TR CDR3 controls covering all V-J pairings were spiked into each PCR to estimate template counts and remove amplification bias. Reads were processed so that amplification and sequencing bias were reduced, and quantification was performed against synthetic TR CDR3 analogs. The original methods were these. Raw data were processed in ImmunoSEQ Analyzer, with out-of-frame sequences and CDR3s containing stop codons removed, and gene names were assigned according to IMGT nomenclature. Normalized Shannon entropy, defined as 1 minus Pielou's evenness, was used to summarize repertoire diversity. TRB sequences were treated as identical only when sharing V gene, J gene and CDR3. Public PML clonotypes were defined as CDR3s shared by two or more PML-onset samples but absent from earlier samples, from controls, and from public databases. CDR3 amino acid composition by position was analyzed with Skylign using the observed count method. TCRdb retrieved this table from immuneACCESS and kept in-frame rearrangements only. Not all clones are present; in checked studies, unresolved V genes account for under half, and no reason is known for the remainder. V and J calls and clone size are copied from that table; D and trimming were computed from the DNA. In this sample the table shows 20,000 to 25,000 clones, approximately 89% of which occur a single time. The ten largest clones add up to approximately 2.3% of the sample.

In its sample, this clone was seen once. Its antigen is unknown. No per-base quality is available; no much larger clone lies one base away. The sample's time point label is to be understood as: around 13 months of natalizumab therapy. The treatment or condition label corresponds to: on natalizumab therapy at sampling. Four or five natalizumab-treated MS patients who did not develop PML were used as controls and were sampled longitudinally. Interferon beta had previously been received by all listed patients, and all PML patients were female. At 6 and 12 months of natalizumab therapy, T1 and T2 blood samples were collected, respectively. Ficoll-Hypaque density gradient centrifugation was used to isolate peripheral blood mononuclear cells. CDR1 and CDR2 (SGHVS, FQNEAQ) derive from the germline V gene. The cysteine opens and the phenylalanine closes a CDR3 of 17 amino acids. Only the CDR3 DNA stays, 51 bases, in frame from base 1.

This receptor was taken from a man aged 25-40 years with multiple sclerosis. Sample: PBMCs, taken from a patient treated with natalizumab. The sequence links TRBV7-8 to TRBJ2-7; the D segment could be TRBD2, given 6 matching bases. With the DNA end fitting TRBJ2-1 better, the J assignment may be wrong. CDR3 reads: CASSPRLVSITYNEQFF. The DNA is as follows: TGTGCCAGCAGCCCCCGACTAGTTTCGATCACTTACAATGAGCAGTTCTTC.